What follows are 29 T cell receptor beta chains derived from one specimen sequenced in a study of cytomegalovirus exposure and HLA in healthy donors. The PCR employed 60 Vbeta primers together with 13 Jbeta primers. Produced via immunoSEQ multiplex PCR; TCRdb's table is partial and in-frame only. The sample holds 120,000 or so clones, 79% seen once. Material for sequencing was PBMCs. All receptors come from a man aged 18 to 35 in good health and CMV-seronegative.

This clone was seen more than once but under ten times. The J gene is TRBJ2-7, the V gene TRBV10-1; maybe TRBD2 (5 bases). The CDR3 spans 12 residues. Looked up from germline, CDR1 is WNHNN and CDR2 is SYGVQD (reference sequence). Trimming shortened V by 6 bases and J by 3 bases, and 9 bases separated the two germline ends. The DNA for the CDR3 is TGCGCCAGCAGCCAGACTAACTACGAGCAGTACTTC. It is translated as CASSQTNYEQYF.

The chain couples TRBV10-3 to TRBJ2-7, with 12 bases matching TRBD1. V gave up 4 bases and J gave up 5 bases; unmatched junction bases: 6. CDR1 ENHRY and CDR2 SYGVKD come from the germline V gene. This CDR3 is built from 15 residues. CDR3 residues: CAISAGGTGGHEQYF. The CDR3 DNA reads TGTGCCATCAGTGCGGGGGGGACAGGGGGCCACGAGCAGTACTTC.

This clone was seen once. The chain is built from TRBV2 and TRBJ2-7; 7 nucleotides match TRBD1. The CDR3 sequence is 16 residues long. V dropped 3 bases and J dropped 1; count of bases not matched to a gene: 9. Germline V gene data show CDR1 as SNHLY and CDR2 as FYNNEI. The CDR3 DNA follows: TGTGCCAGCAGTGAGTCCGTGACAGGGATGTCCTACGAGCAGTACTTC. It translates to CASSESVTGMSYEQYF.

The V gene is TRBV5-6, the J gene TRBJ2-7, with 8 bases matching TRBD1. J was trimmed by 5 bases and V by 9 bases; bases with no gene match: 13. CDR3 length: 14 residues. Germline loops: CDR1 SGHDT, CDR2 YYEEEE. This CDR3 reads CATQGARGVHEQYV. DNA of the CDR3: TGTGCCACCCAGGGGGCGAGGGGGGTCCACGAGCAGTACGTC.

The rearrangement links TRBV19 to TRBJ2-3, with 8 bases lining up with TRBD1. Germline CDR1 LNHDA, CDR2 SQIVND (reference sequence). There are 15 residues in the CDR3. V trimming: 6 bases; J trimming: 5 bases; junction bases outside the gene matches: 10. The CDR3 loop is CASRTPRGREDTQYF. CDR3 in DNA: TGTGCCAGTAGAACTCCCAGGGGGCGCGAAGATACGCAGTATTTT.

This CDR3 reads CASSLSGVSTGMVNTEAFF. The DNA of the CDR3 is TGTGCCAGCAGTTTATCAGGTGTATCGACAGGGATGGTGAACACTGAAGCTTTCTTT. This rearrangement joins TRBV28 to TRBJ1-1, with 7 bases fitting TRBD1. Trimming at V came to 1 base and at J to 0 bases, leaving 14 bases not matched to a gene. The CDR3 is made up of 19 amino acids. In germline, CDR1 is MDHEN, CDR2 SYDVKM.

The chain employs TRBV7-2 and TRBJ2-1; D perhaps matches TRBD2 (5 bases). The V gene lost 3 bases and the J gene lost 7 bases, with 16 bases spanning the gap. CDR1 and CDR2 (germline): SGHTA, FQGNSA. This CDR3 has 15 residues. CDR3 DNA: TGTGCCAGCAGCTTTTTTTTAGTTCCGGGGAATGAGCAGTTCTTC. Amino acid sequence: CASSFFLVPGNEQFF.

This sequence joins TRBV7-2 and TRBJ2-3; 7 bases are a match to TRBD2. This CDR3 is built from 16 residues. Germline CDR1 reads SGHTA; CDR2 reads FQGNSA. V gave up 5 bases and J gave up 2 bases; unmatched junction bases: 10. This chain's CDR3 is CASSLLAVSNTDTQYF. Written as DNA, the CDR3 is TGTGCCAGCAGCCTTCTAGCGGTTTCTAACACAGATACGCAGTATTTT.

The chain has TRBV9 and TRBJ1-1; TRBD1 agrees at 7 bases. The junction had 3 bases not matched to a gene; V was cut back by 3 bases and J by 1 base. The CDR3 length is 14 residues. CDR1 SGDLS and CDR2 YYNGEE come from the germline V gene. The CDR3 loop is CASSGGQTNTEAFF. The CDR3 DNA is TGTGCCAGCAGCGGGGGACAGACGAACACTGAAGCTTTCTTT. Variable domain in full (rest from reference TRBV9 and TRBJ1-1): DSGVTQTPKHLITATGQRVTLRCSPRSGDLSVYWYQQSLDQGLQFLIQYYNGEERAKGNILERFSAQQFPDLHSELNLSSLELGDSALYFCASSGGQTNTEAFFGQGTRLTVV.

The J gene is TRBJ1-5, the V gene TRBV30; D is perhaps TRBD1 (5 bases). This CDR3 is 14 amino acids long. Germline CDR1 and CDR2: GTSNPN and SVGIG (reference sequence). V lost 3 bases to trimming and J lost 1 base, with 10 bases between them. The CDR3 loop is CAWSLQGSNQPQHF. CDR3 sequence (DNA): TGTGCCTGGAGCCTCCAGGGAAGCAATCAGCCCCAGCATTTT.

This clone appeared a few times. The rearrangement uses TRBV2 and TRBJ2-7; 8 positions match TRBD2. Germline CDR1 reads SNHLY; CDR2 reads FYNNEI. The CDR3 spans 13 residues. The CDR3 nucleotides are TGTGCCAGCAACTTAGCGGGAACTACCCCCATGAACGTC. Residues: CASNLAGTTPMNV.

The chain combines TRBV12-5 with TRBJ1-6; 10 bases agree with TRBD1. Germline V gives CDR1 LGHNT, CDR2 FRNRAP. The V segment lost 2 bases and the J segment 7 bases; nucleotides outside the gene matches: 8. The CDR3 consists of 17 residues. The CDR3 region has the DNA TGTGCTAGTGGTTTGAATACCGGGACAGGGGTCAATTCACCCCTCCACTTT. Translation gives CASGLNTGTGVNSPLHF.

The chain carries TRBV27 and TRBJ1-2, with D maybe TRBD1 (6 bases). CDR3 size: 17 residues. Trimming took 6 bases from V and 4 from J, leaving 24 bases between them. Germline CDR1 MNHEY, CDR2 SMNVEV (reference sequence). In nucleotides, the CDR3 is TGTGCCAGCAGCATAATAGGGGGAGCCGGCTCTGCCTATGGCTACACCTTC. Its translation is CASSIIGGAGSAYGYTF.

The V gene is TRBV11-1, the J gene TRBJ2-7; D unresolved. CDR1 SGHAT and CDR2 FQDESV come from the germline V gene (reference sequence). This CDR3 spans 15 amino acids. V was clipped by 2 bases and J by 6 bases, with 17 bases between them. The CDR3 loop reads CASSLRSHPPIEQYF. The CDR3 bases are TGTGCCAGCAGCTTACGGTCCCATCCCCCCATCGAGCAGTACTTC.

This clone appeared a single time. The CDR3 region has the DNA TGTGCCAGCTCACCGACAGGGGGCGGCACTGAAGCTTTCTTT. Translating gives CASSPTGGGTEAFF. The genes are TRBV18 and TRBJ1-1; TRBD1 aligns across 10 bases. The CDR3 extends over 14 amino acids. J gave up 4 bases and V 3 bases, and 2 bases lay outside the gene matches. CDR1 KGHSH and CDR2 LQKENI come from the germline V gene.

This chain links TRBV27 with TRBJ1-2; no definite D call. The V end lost 10 bases, the J end lost 7 bases, and 22 bases lay between the germline ends. This CDR3 has 14 amino acids. Germline assignment: CDR1 MNHEY and CDR2 SMNVEV (reference sequence). CDR3 in amino acids: CAIKSTNSPSGYTF. DNA of the CDR3: TGTGCCATCAAATCCACTAACTCACCCAGTGGCTACACCTTC.

The rearrangement uses TRBV30 and TRBJ2-3, with 9 nucleotides matching TRBD2. The CDR3 spans 13 residues. Germline V gene data show CDR1 as GTSNPN and CDR2 as SVGIG (reference sequence). CDR3 nucleotide sequence: TGTGTGATAGCGGGAGTCGGCACAGATACGCAGTATTTT. This codes for CVIAGVGTDTQYF.

The gene calls are TRBV18 and TRBJ1-4, with 7 positions matching TRBD1. The CDR3 spans 17 residues. The ends lost 4 bases at V and 0 bases at J; junction bases unmatched: 8. Germline loops: CDR1 KGHSH, CDR2 LQKENI. The CDR3, as DNA: TGTGCCAGCTCACGGGCCGGGACAGCAGCAACTAATGAAAAACTGTTTTTT. Translation gives CASSRAGTAATNEKLFF.

V gene TRBV2 combines with J gene TRBJ1-4, with D unclear. The CDR3 is made up of 15 amino acids. In germline, CDR1 is SNHLY, CDR2 FYNNEI. The V gene lost 6 bases and the J gene lost 6 bases, with 17 bases spanning the gap. CDR3 nucleotide sequence: TGTGCCAGCAGAGACACGGGGTTTTATTATGAAAAACTGTTTTTT. Translation gives CASRDTGFYYEKLFF.

The rearrangement joins TRBV28 to TRBJ2-1; 8 nucleotides line up with TRBD2. CDR1 MDHEN and CDR2 SYDVKM come from the germline V gene. Trimming at V came to 5 bases and at J to 4 bases, leaving 13 bases not matched to a gene. The CDR3 loop spans 17 amino acids. The CDR3: CASSPRGQRERYNEQFF. CDR3 nucleotide sequence: TGTGCCAGCAGTCCCCGGGGCCAGCGGGAGAGATACAATGAGCAGTTCTTC.

This clone was seen just once. V usage is TRBV5-4 and J usage is TRBJ2-2, with 8 bases that match TRBD2. J lost 6 bases, V lost 0 bases, and 13 bases had no gene match. The CDR3 loop spans 18 amino acids. Per germline, CDR1 SGHNT and CDR2 YYREEE (reference sequence). The CDR3 DNA reads as TGTGCCAGCAGCTTGGGTTCGGGGGGGTCCCTCTCTGCCGGGGAGCTGTTTTTT. This translates into CASSLGSGGSLSAGELFF.

The genes are TRBV27 and TRBJ2-1, with 8 bases identical to TRBD1. The CDR3 totals 16 residues. Germline CDR1 and CDR2: MNHEY and SMNVEV (reference sequence). Germline trimming cut 6 bases from V and 9 bases from J; bases unmatched to any gene: 16. The DNA for the CDR3 is TGTGCCAGCAGGTCTCGGCGGACAGGGCCCTTTGGTGAGCAGTTCTTC. Its translation: CASRSRRTGPFGEQFF.

The chain links TRBV6-6 to TRBJ2-7, with TRBD2 matching over 8 bases. The CDR3 length is 15 residues. The V segment lost 4 bases and the J segment 4 bases; nucleotides outside the gene matches: 9. Germline assignment: CDR1 MNHNY and CDR2 SVGAGI (reference sequence). The CDR3 protein is CASSWLAGMVYEQYF. CDR3 nucleotides: TGTGCCAGCAGTTGGTTAGCGGGAATGGTTTACGAGCAGTACTTC.

The chain joins TRBV10-3 to TRBJ2-7; D is uncertain. V was trimmed by 3 bases and J by 3 bases, leaving 6 bases between them. Germline CDR1 and CDR2: ENHRY and SYGVKD. CDR3 length: 12 amino acids. The CDR3 here is CAISDPRYEQYF. The CDR3 nucleotides read TGTGCCATCAGTGACCCCCGCTACGAGCAGTACTTC.

V gene TRBV7-9 combines with J gene TRBJ2-7; 15 bases agree with TRBD2. The germline gives CDR1 SEHNR, CDR2 FQNEAQ (reference sequence). The V and J ends lost 4 bases and 6 bases, in that order; junction bases with no gene match: 13. This CDR3 has 18 amino acids. The CDR3 DNA follows: TGTGCCAGCAGCTGGCGGGCCGGACTAGCGGGAGGGCCTGGCGAGCAGTACTTC. Protein sequence: CASSWRAGLAGGPGEQYF.

This clone showed up just once. CDR3 bases: TGTGCCTGGAGTCCCACAGGGACCCCCCACTATGGCTACACCTTC. Protein: CAWSPTGTPHYGYTF. This rearrangement joins TRBV30 to TRBJ1-2; D might be TRBD1 (6 bases). CDR3 size: 15 residues. CDR1 is GTSNPN, CDR2 SVGIG, per germline (reference sequence). The germline V and J ends were trimmed by 2 bases and 3 bases, with 16 bases remaining between them.

The chain combines TRBV19 with TRBJ1-1; a possible D gene is TRBD1 (5 bases). Germline-derived CDR1 and CDR2 are LNHDA and SQIVND (reference sequence). V was pared by 10 bases and J by 2 bases, with 11 bases between. The CDR3 has 12 residues. The DNA for the CDR3 is TGTGCCACTTCGCAGGGTAACACTGAAGCTTTCTTT. Translating it yields CATSQGNTEAFF.

The chain carries TRBV30 and TRBJ1-5, with D maybe TRBD1 (6 bases). V lost 2 bases and J 4 bases, leaving 9 bases between the germline ends. The CDR3 has 13 residues. Germline V lookup: CDR1 GTSNPN, CDR2 SVGIG (reference sequence). The CDR3 region is CAWSFQGNQPQHF. The CDR3 DNA reads TGTGCCTGGAGTTTTCAGGGGAATCAGCCCCAGCATTTT.

This sequence joins TRBV29-1 and TRBJ1-1; the D gene is possibly TRBD1 (5 bases). V was cut by 4 bases and J by 3 bases, with 18 bases left in between. The length of the CDR3 is 15 residues. Germline lookup yields CDR1 SQVTM and CDR2 ANQGSEA. CDR3 nucleotide sequence: TGCAGCGTTGTAGCCCAGCGGGCCAGGGACACTGAAGCTTTCTTT. Its translation is CSVVAQRARDTEAFF.